This TCR beta chain was sequenced during a study of T cell clonality in common variable immunodeficiency. Study results and limitations: Authors noted CVID clonality's cause needs subpopulation repertoire sequencing. Compared with controls, CVID subjects had fewer shared TCRbeta clones. CVID subjects showed higher TCRbeta clonality than healthy controls.

Looked up from germline, CDR1 is LGHDT and CDR2 is YNNKEL (reference sequence). This CDR3 region has 13 residues. At least ten counts were recorded for this clone. Its matching antigen is unknown. The read ends 3 residues shy of where the CDR3 ends; the end is completed using the germline J gene. TCRdb keeps only in-frame clones here, not all; method: immunoSEQ multiplex PCR. This sample has over 35,000 clones, each found more than once. The chain is built from TRBV3-1 (or the pseudogene TRBV3-2) and TRBJ1-1, with TRBD1 matching 7 bases. Input material: peripheral blood mononuclear cells. This receptor was taken from a person between 18 and 75 years old in good health. CDR3 DNA (partial): TGTGCCAGCAGCCTAACATCGGGACAGTCG. Its protein product is CASSLTSGQS. The full-length CDR3 reads as CASSLTSGQSAFF.